What follows are 2 T cell receptor beta chains derived from one specimen sequenced in a study of T cell repertoires in cytomegalovirus infection (dated by TCRdb to about 2019). The listed sequencing device is Illumina HiSeq 1500. In-frame beta chains were kept once TCRdb had trimmed the public reads at Q25 with fastp and called clones with MiXCR. Each entry merges the rows of one CDR3 protein and shows their most common DNA and genes. Recorded for this sample are roughly 220,000 distinct CDR3 sequences; approximately 40% of them occurred a single time. Of the sample, approximately 60% falls within the top ten clones. The treatment or condition label, as the study defines it: in vitro stimulation with specific CMV peptide epitopes to enrich CMV-specific T cells. Their specific antigens are unknown. The sequencing used CD8+ T cells from cultured PBMCs, collected from culture after CMV antigen stimulation. The receptors originated from a human donor in good health (CMV status not recorded). Some clones in this sample may be carry-over from other donors' samples.

This clonotype has just a few counts. J is TRBJ1-4 and V is TRBV7-6; no reliable D call. V was clipped by 6 bases and J by 4 bases, with 12 bases between them. This CDR3 is built from 14 residues. Germline CDR1 is SGHVS and CDR2 is FNYEAQ. The CDR3 protein is CASRGNGDNEKLFF. The CDR3 DNA is TGTGCCAGCAGGGGGAACGGAGATAATGAAAAACTGTTTTTT.

This clonotype came up a few times. The chain combines TRBV10-3 with TRBJ2-1; possible D gene TRBD1, 6 bases. Trimming shortened V by 6 bases and J by 8 bases, and 11 bases separated the two germline ends. The CDR3 covers 12 residues. CDR1 is ENHRY, CDR2 SYGVKD, per germline. CDR3 sequence reads: CAISLPGDEQFF. Written as DNA, the CDR3 is TGTGCCATCAGCCTCCCAGGGGATGAGCAGTTCTTC.